This entry features one T cell receptor (beta chain) sequence. The junction does not match germline at one end; this may be a read error. The record originates from a study of technical replicates of blood from several donors. Libraries were prepared by immunoSEQ multiplex PCR; TCRdb keeps only in-frame clonotypes and omits some of them. The repertoire holds about 80,000 clones, with approximately 94% as singletons. Germline V lookup: CDR1 SQVTM, CDR2 ANQGSEA. The CDR3 consists of 13 residues. The chain couples TRBV29-1 to TRBJ1-1; TRBD1 matches 10 bases. The receptor's source is a human donor in good health. The sequenced material came from T cells isolated from PBMCs. The CDR3 spells CSVEDRGLTEAFF. DNA for the CDR3: TGCAGCGTGGAAGACAGGGGGCTAACTGAAGCTTTCTTT.